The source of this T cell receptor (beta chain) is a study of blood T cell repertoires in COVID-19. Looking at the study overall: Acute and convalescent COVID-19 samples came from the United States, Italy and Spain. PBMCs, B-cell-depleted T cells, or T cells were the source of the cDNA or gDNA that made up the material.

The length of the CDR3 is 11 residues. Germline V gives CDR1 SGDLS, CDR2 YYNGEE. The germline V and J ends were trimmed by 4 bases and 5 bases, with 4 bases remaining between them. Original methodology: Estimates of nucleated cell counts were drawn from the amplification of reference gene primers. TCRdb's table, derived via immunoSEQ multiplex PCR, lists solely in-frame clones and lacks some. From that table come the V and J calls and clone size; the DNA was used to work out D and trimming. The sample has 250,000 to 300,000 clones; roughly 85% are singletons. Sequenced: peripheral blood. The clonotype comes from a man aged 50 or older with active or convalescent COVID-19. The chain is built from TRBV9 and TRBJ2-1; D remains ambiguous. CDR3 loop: CASSPDNEQFF. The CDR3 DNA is TGTGCCAGCAGCCCCGACAATGAGCAGTTCTTC.